The present T cell receptor beta chain was sequenced within a study of CD8+CD57+ T cells in acquired aplastic anemia. Study summary: The average for DNA from sorted CD4+ and CD8+ cells was roughly 3 ug. The study, taken as a whole, reports: In CD8+ cells, Simpson's diversity showed no significant difference between patients and controls.

Previously, flow cytometry had revealed CD8+CD57+ cell expansion in the patients chosen for sequencing. CDR3 and TCR beta VDJ profiling relied on a genomic DNA template. MiXCR, applied by TCRdb to the reads, yields one record per CDR3 protein. The sample has over 150,000 distinct CDR3 sequences; 70% to 75% are singletons. The CDR3 is 12 residues long. Germline CDR1 is LGHNA and CDR2 is YNFKEQ. About this clonotype: Its antigen is as yet unknown. Relative to the germline gene, one junction end is altered; a read error may explain this.

The chain carries TRBV4-2 and TRBJ2-7; TRBD2 agrees at 7 bases. The receptor was derived from a human donor with aplastic anemia. Sample: sorted CD4+, CD8+, or CD8+CD57+ T cells (not recorded which) from PBMCs. CDR3: CACSSIGLVQYF. The CDR3 nucleotides are TGTGCCTGCAGCTCCATCGGACTAGTTCAGTACTTC.